A selection of T cell receptor beta chains follows, all from one sample in a study of cytomegalovirus exposure and HLA in healthy donors. Measured with immunoSEQ multiplex PCR; TCRdb has only the in-frame clones, and not every one. The data contain about 140,000 clones, 60% to 80% of them seen just once; the ten biggest clones take up 3% to 3.5%. Sequencing used PBMCs. These receptors all come from a man aged 40-49 years in good health and CMV-seronegative. Each CDR3 is given with its conserved first and last residue. Each record gives: J gene, V gene, D gene, clone size, CDR3 DNA, CDR3 protein. The D gene is left open where the match is weak. Size tells how often a clone was seen (once, few, many) or the class of an expanded clone, and some rows leave it out.

>TRBJ2-1|TRBV9|.|.
TGTGCCAGCAGCCCGTGGTCTCGGGGGAGCTCCTACAATGAGCAGTTCTTC
CASSPWSRGSSYNEQFF
>TRBJ1-2|TRBV30|TRBD1|.
TGTGCCTGGAGTGGCCTCGGGACAGGGAGGATCTATGGCTACACCTTC
CAWSGLGTGRIYGYTF
>TRBJ1-1|TRBV2|.|.
TGTGCCAGCAGTCTTTACGAGACAGAGAACACTGAAGCTTTCTTT
CASSLYETENTEAFF
>TRBJ2-7|TRBV7-6|.|medium-sized
TGTGCCAGCAGCTTGGGGCCCAACTACGAGCAGTACTTC
CASSLGPNYEQYF
>TRBJ2-7|TRBV7-2|TRBD1|.
TGTGCCAGCAGCTTCGGGACAGTTACCTGCGAGCAGTACTTC
CASSFGTVTCEQYF
>TRBJ1-5|TRBV11-2|.|.
TGTGCCAGCAGCTCGGACGGGGGATATAGCAATCAGCCCCAGCATTTT
CASSSDGGYSNQPQHF
>TRBJ1-2|TRBV7-9|.|once
TGTGCCAGCAGCCTCCTGACAGGACGGGGTGGCTACACCTTC
CASSLLTGRGGYTF
>TRBJ2-7|TRBV5-1|TRBD1|.
TGCGCCAGCAGCTTGGGGACAGGGATCTACGAGCAGTACTTC
CASSLGTGIYEQYF
>TRBJ2-3|TRBV9|.|.
TGTGCCAGCAGCGCCCCGGCAGCGGAAGGTTTCACAGATACGCAGTATTTT
CASSAPAAEGFTDTQYF
>TRBJ1-1|TRBV4-1|.|.
TGCGCCAGCAGCTCGGGAACACAAAGGCAAGCTTTCTTT
CASSSGTQRQAFF
>TRBJ2-3|TRBV18|TRBD1|.
TGTGCCAGCTCACCACGACCGGGACAGGGTCGCACAGATACGCAGTATTTT
CASSPRPGQGRTDTQYF
>TRBJ2-7|TRBV7-8|.|.
TGTGCCAGCAGCCGAGGACTGATTGGGGCCTACGAGCAGTACTTC
CASSRGLIGAYEQYF
>TRBJ1-1|TRBV5-1|.|.
TGCGCCAGCAGCCTGGGACTCAGGGAGAACACTGAAGCTTTCTTT
CASSLGLRENTEAFF
>TRBJ2-7|TRBV10-2|.|.
TGCGCCAGCAGTGAGTCGATCAACTTCTACGAGCAGTACTTC
CASSESINFYEQYF
>TRBJ1-1|TRBV27|.|few
TGTGCCAGCAGCACCCTGTGGAGGAACACTGAAGCTTTCTTT
CASSTLWRNTEAFF
>TRBJ2-7|TRBV15|.|.
TGTGCCACCAGCAGAGATTATGTCGGGAACGAGCAGTACTTC
CATSRDYVGNEQYF
>TRBJ1-4|TRBV7-9|TRBD1|.
TGTGCCAGCAGCAAGGGGGCCGATAGAAATGAAAAACTGTTTTTT
CASSKGADRNEKLFF